This TCR beta chain was obtained from a study of metastatic and nonmetastatic thyroid tumors. Study-wide context: Comparison of repertoires was carried out across blood and tumor or nodule tissue from malignant and benign thyroid patients.

Study findings and constraints: Versus benign nodules, malignant thyroid tumors reportedly had significantly higher TCR beta diversity, in blood and tumor.

Trimming removed 6 bases from V and 0 bases from J; junction bases left unmatched: 8. Germline assignment: CDR1 MNHNS and CDR2 SASEGT. The CDR3 contains 15 residues. No patient received treatment before thyroid surgery. Worth noting for this clone: Antigen specificity is unknown.

Original processing methods: What underpinned the distant-metastasis classifier for papillary thyroid cancer was the set of CDR3 differences across clinicopathological groups. Through MiXCR, TCRdb re-clonotyped the PCR reads. Here the V and J calls rest on TCRdb's processing, not on the authors' analysis. The sample has about 20,000 clones; approximately 29% are singletons. Material: blood. This sequence joins TRBV6-1 and TRBJ2-7; TRBD1 aligns across 7 bases. This receptor was identified in a female donor with papillary thyroid cancer or a benign thyroid nodule (not recorded which). Some clones in this sample may be carry-over from other donors' samples. CDR3 residues: CASSELTGDSYEQYF. CDR3 nucleotides: TGTGCCAGCAGCGAATTAACAGGGGACTCCTACGAGCAGTACTTC.